Listed below are T cell receptor beta chains from one sample, sequenced in a study of CD8 T cells in Susac syndrome. TCRdb re-called the immunoSEQ multiplex PCR reads with MiXCR, one entry per CDR3 protein. The table shows 160,000 or so distinct CDR3 sequences, with roughly 95% occurring only once. Sequenced material: CD4+ T cells from PBMCs. The receptors were sampled from a human donor with Susac syndrome. The CDR3 runs from the conserved cysteine through the conserved F or W. D genes are given only for firm matches. The size of a clone is reported for some rows only, either as once, few or many, or as a class for expanded clones.

NA NA TRBJ2-3 TRBV6-2/TRBV6-3 TGTGCCAGCAGTTACTCTGGACTCTCCACAGATACGCAGTATTTT CASSYSGLSTDTQYF
NA NA TRBJ2-7 TRBV7-9 TGTGCCAGCAGGTCAGGGGCGAATCGGTACGAGCAGTACTTC CASRSGANRYEQYF
NA NA TRBJ2-5 TRBV12-3/TRBV12-4 TGTGCCAGCAGTTCTGAGGGAGGTAGAAAGACCCAGTACTTC CASSSEGGRKTQYF
NA NA TRBJ1-6 TRBV5-4 TGTGCCAGCAGCCGAGATCTCAACTCGATGAATTCACCCCTCCACTTT CASSRDLNSMNSPLHF
NA NA TRBJ2-1 TRBV24-1 TGTGCCACCAGTGGCACTTTAGGGTCCTACAATGAGCAGTTCTTC CATSGTLGSYNEQFF
NA NA TRBJ1-4 TRBV4-1 TGCGCCAGCAGCCGGGTTGTGGTTAATGAAAAACTGTTTTTT CASSRVVVNEKLFF
NA NA TRBJ2-3 TRBV29-1 TGCAGCGTTTCTTTCACAGATACGCAGTATTTT CSVSFTDTQYF
TRBD1 NA TRBJ1-5 TRBV19 TGTGCCACAAAGGGGGGACAGGGCCAACAGCCCCAGCATTTT CATKGGQGQQPQHF
TRBD1 NA TRBJ2-3 TRBV29-1 TGCAGCGTGGTCGGGACAGGGGGCCTCAGGGTCACAGATACGCAGTATTTT CSVVGTGGLRVTDTQYF
TRBD2 NA TRBJ2-5 TRBV7-2 TGTGCCAGCAGCTTAGGGGTCCAGCGGGGGGCCCAAGAGACCCAGTACTTC CASSLGVQRGAQETQYF
NA NA TRBJ2-5 TRBV29-1 TGCAGCGTGGAGGAGTTAGAAGAGACCCAGTACTTC CSVEELEETQYF
TRBD1 NA TRBJ2-1 TRBV19 TGTGCCAGTAGTGACAGGGGGCAATGGAATGAGCAGTTCTTC CASSDRGQWNEQFF
NA NA TRBJ1-2 TRBV9 TGTGCCAGCAGCGTAGGGGGATCTGGCTACACCTTC CASSVGGSGYTF
TRBD2 NA TRBJ2-7 TRBV5-1 TGCGCCAGCACGGAAAGCGGGGACGTCTCCTACGAGCAGTACTTC CASTESGDVSYEQYF
NA NA TRBJ2-4 TRBV28 TGTGCCAGCAGTTCCGCGGGGCCTGGGGCCAAAAACATTCAGTACTTC CASSSAGPGAKNIQYF
TRBD2 NA TRBJ2-7 TRBV12-3/TRBV12-4 TGTGCCAGCAGAGGTAGCGGGGGACCTACCCCGTACGAGCAGTACTTC CASRGSGGPTPYEQYF
NA few TRBJ1-5 TRBV2 TGTGCCAGCAGTGTCGGCCGGAGCAATCAGCCCCAGCATTTT CASSVGRSNQPQHF
TRBD1 NA TRBJ1-2 TRBV20-1 TGCAGTGCTAAGGCCGGGACAGTCTATGGCTACACCTTC CSAKAGTVYGYTF
NA NA TRBJ1-1 TRBV29-1 TGCAGCGCCCTTCACAGGAGAGGCACTGAAGCTTTCTTT CSALHRRGTEAFF
NA NA TRBJ2-3 TRBV9 TGTGCCAGCAGCGTAGGTCGAGACACAGATACGCAGTATTTT CASSVGRDTDTQYF
NA NA TRBJ2-3 TRBV6-5 TGTGCCAGCAGATTAGTGGATACGCAGTATTTT CASRLVDTQYF
NA NA TRBJ1-1 TRBV11-1 TGTGCCAGCAGCGCCTCGGGGCCCACTGAAGCTTTCTTT CASSASGPTEAFF
NA NA TRBJ1-6 TRBV29-1 TGCAGCGTGCGGGACACTTATAATTCACCCCTCCACTTT CSVRDTYNSPLHF
TRBD2 NA TRBJ2-5 TRBV12-3/TRBV12-4 TGTGCCAGCAGAAGTACTAGCGGGGAGTACTTC CASRSTSGEYF
NA NA TRBJ1-1 TRBV11-1 TGTGCCAGCAGCCCGATGGTGAACACTGAAGCTTTCTTT CASSPMVNTEAFF
TRBD2 NA TRBJ2-1 TRBV12-3/TRBV12-4 TGTGCCAGCAGCATAGCGGGGGGGTACAATGAGCAGTTCTTC CASSIAGGYNEQFF
NA NA TRBJ1-2 TRBV9 TGTGCCAGCAGCGCAACCGGGACACTTAACTATGGCTACACCTTC CASSATGTLNYGYTF
NA NA TRBJ2-5 TRBV24-1 TGTGCCACCAGTGATTTCGCTTTTAGGGCCGACCAAGAGACCCAGTACTTC CATSDFAFRADQETQYF
TRBD1 NA TRBJ2-5 TRBV9 TGTGCCAGCAGCGTAGACGAGGGACAGGGAGAGACCCAGTACTTC CASSVDEGQGETQYF
NA NA TRBJ1-1 TRBV7-8 TGTGCCAGCAGCCCCTACCCCGGGGACAAGTCTGAAGCTTTCTTT CASSPYPGDKSEAFF
NA NA TRBJ2-4 TRBV7-8 TGTGCCAGCAGCTTAGCGCAGGCCAAAAACATTCAGTACTTC CASSLAQAKNIQYF
TRBD1 NA TRBJ1-6 TRBV20-1 TGCAGTGCTCTGGGACAGGGTGAATCACCCCTCCACTTT CSALGQGESPLHF
TRBD2 NA TRBJ2-5 TRBV29-1 TGCAGCGTTGAGAGCGGGGCAATCCAAGAGACCCAGTACTTC CSVESGAIQETQYF
NA NA TRBJ2-1 TRBV5-1 TGCGCCAGCAGCTTGGGTGTTCTCTCCTACAATGAGCAGTTCTTC CASSLGVLSYNEQFF
NA once TRBJ1-5 TRBV20-1 TGCAGTGCTAGAGACTCTCAAAGCAGGGGTGGGCAGCCCCAGCATTTT CSARDSQSRGGQPQHF
NA once TRBJ2-1 TRBV7-3 TGTGCCAGCAGCTTAACAGGCTCTCGAGAGCAGTTCTTC CASSLTGSREQFF
TRBD2 once TRBJ2-3 TRBV9 TGTGCCAGCAGTAAGACGCCGCGCGGGACCGGACTAGAGGTAGATACGCAGTATTTT CASSKTPRGTGLEVDTQYF
NA NA TRBJ2-7 TRBV29-1 TGCCGCAGGACGTTAGAAGCCTACGAGCAGTACTTC CRRTLEAYEQYF
TRBD2 NA TRBJ2-7 TRBV29-1 TGCAGCGCACGGACTAGCGGCCTCTACGAGCAGTACTTC CSARTSGLYEQYF
NA once TRBJ2-2 TRBV3-1 TGTGCCAGCAGCCAAAACGGGGAGCTGTTTTTT CASSQNGELFF
NA once TRBJ2-7 TRBV7-9 TGTGCCGTCAGGGCAGGGGCCTACGAGCAGTACTTC CAVRAGAYEQYF
TRBD2 NA TRBJ2-5 TRBV20-1 TGCAGTGCTCCCACTAGCGGGGGGCTACAAGAGACCCAGTACTTC CSAPTSGGLQETQYF
NA NA TRBJ1-2 TRBV14 TGTGCCAGCAGCCAAGAACGGCGCAGGGCGCATGGCTACACCTTC CASSQERRRAHGYTF
NA NA TRBJ2-5 TRBV20-1 TGCAGTGCTATAGAAGAGACCCAGTACTTC CSAIEETQYF
NA NA TRBJ2-2 TRBV7-2 TGTGCCAGCAGCTTAGTCAGGGGGGCCGGGGAGCTGTTTTTT CASSLVRGAGELFF
NA NA TRBJ1-2 TRBV2 TGTGCCAGCAGTCCTCGGGACAACTATGGCTACACCTTC CASSPRDNYGYTF
TRBD1 NA TRBJ2-2 TRBV6-6 TGTGCCAGCACAGGGGGCACCGGGGAGCTGTTTTTT CASTGGTGELFF
NA NA TRBJ2-1 TRBV12-3/TRBV12-4 TGTGCCAGCAGCTTGGGTGTCAATGAGCAGTTCTTC CASSLGVNEQFF
TRBD2 few TRBJ2-5 TRBV5-6 TGTGCCAGCAGCTTGGAGCGGGGGCAAGAGACCCAGTACTTC CASSLERGQETQYF
NA NA TRBJ1-2 TRBV20-1 TGCAGTGCTAGTTACCCCGGCAGAACTAACTATGGCTACACCTTC CSASYPGRTNYGYTF
TRBD1 once TRBJ1-5 TRBV18 TGTGCCAGCTCAATACAGGGGATAGGTCAGCCCCAGCATTTT CASSIQGIGQPQHF
TRBD2 NA TRBJ2-3 TRBV9 TGTGCCAGCAGCGTAGCTGAACTAGCGGGGGGAGCAGATACGCAGTATTTT CASSVAELAGGADTQYF
TRBD1 NA TRBJ2-5 TRBV5-4 TGTGCCAGCAGCTTAGGGACAGGGGCTCGGGAGACCCAGTACTTC CASSLGTGARETQYF
NA NA TRBJ1-5 TRBV6-2/TRBV6-3 TGTGCCAGCAGTTACGGACAGATTAGCAATCAGCCCCAGCATTTT CASSYGQISNQPQHF
NA NA TRBJ1-2 TRBV20-1 TGCAGTGTTATCAGGGGAACCAACTATGGCTACACCTTC CSVIRGTNYGYTF